This is a list of T cell receptor beta chains from one sample in a study of memory CD4+ T cells and cytomegalovirus serostatus. Generated by immunoSEQ multiplex PCR, the TCRdb table keeps only in-frame clones and is missing some. There are 84,000 or so clones in the sample; 65% to 85% occur only once, and roughly 0.8% lies in the top ten. The sequenced material came from memory CD4+ T cells from blood. The receptors come from an adult in good health and CMV-seronegative. The CDR3 runs from the conserved cysteine through the conserved F or W. A D gene is named only where the DNA matches it firmly. Clone size, where shown, is once, few, many, or a class for clones that have expanded.

j_call	clone_size	d_call	v_call	cdr3_nt	cdr3_aa
TRBJ2-2	NA	NA	TRBV5-1	TGCGCCAGCAGCTTTTCTGCAACGGAGCTGTTTTTT	CASSFSATELFF
TRBJ1-4	NA	TRBD1	TRBV5-4	TGTGCCAGCAGTCCGAGTCCGGGACAGGGGCGTGAAAAACTGTTTTTT	CASSPSPGQGREKLFF
TRBJ1-1	NA	NA	TRBV5-1	TGCGCCAGCAGCTTGGGACGACTGCAAAACACTGAAGCTTTCTTT	CASSLGRLQNTEAFF
TRBJ1-1	NA	TRBD1	TRBV7-2	TGTGCCAGCAGCCAAGACAGGGGGGGCACTGAAGCTTTCTTT	CASSQDRGGTEAFF
TRBJ1-1	NA	NA	TRBV7-3	TGTGCCAGCAGCCCTATGGGACAGAACACTGAAGCTTTCTTT	CASSPMGQNTEAFF
TRBJ1-1	NA	TRBD1	TRBV28	TGTGCCAGCAGTTTTGTCGAGCCGGGGACAGGGGGCACTGAAGCTTTCTTT	CASSFVEPGTGGTEAFF
TRBJ1-1	NA	TRBD1	TRBV5-1	TGCGCCAGCAGCTTAGGAGGGGGCGGGACTGAAGCTTTCTTT	CASSLGGGGTEAFF
TRBJ1-5	NA	NA	TRBV2	TGTGCCAGCAGGGGGGGCAATCAGCCCCAGCATTTT	CASRGGNQPQHF
TRBJ2-3	NA	NA	TRBV9	TGTGCCAGCAGCGTGGGTCAGCAGGGGTCAGATACGCAGTATTTT	CASSVGQQGSDTQYF
TRBJ2-3	once	TRBD1	TRBV6-5	TGTGCCAGCAGTTACTCCCAGGACAGGGCAGATACGCAGTATTTT	CASSYSQDRADTQYF
TRBJ2-1	NA	TRBD1	TRBV2	TGTGCCAGCAGTGGCGGGACAGGGGGCTTCAATGAGCAGTTCTTC	CASSGGTGGFNEQFF
TRBJ1-2	once	TRBD1	TRBV6-5	TGTGCCAGCAGTTACTCGGGGACAGGGGGATACTATGGCTACACCTTC	CASSYSGTGGYYGYTF
TRBJ2-3	NA	TRBD2	TRBV5-1	TGCGCCAGCAGCCTAAGCGGGGGGGCAGATACGCAGTATTTT	CASSLSGGADTQYF
TRBJ1-2	NA	NA	TRBV5-4	TGTGCCAGCAGACCACAGAGTAACTATGGCTACACCTTC	CASRPQSNYGYTF
TRBJ1-4	NA	NA	TRBV7-8	TGTGCCAGCAGCCAACAGGGCTGGATGGAAAAACTGTTTTTT	CASSQQGWMEKLFF
TRBJ2-7	NA	NA	TRBV7-9	TGTGCCAGCAGCTTAGGGACAGGCGGGGTCGAGCAGTACTTC	CASSLGTGGVEQYF
TRBJ1-6	NA	NA	TRBV2	TGTGCCAGCAGATTGCGCCAACCCCGAAGTTCACCCCTCCACTTT	CASRLRQPRSSPLHF
TRBJ1-1	NA	NA	TRBV7-9	TGTGCCAGCAGCTTACAGCAGGAGAACACTGAAGCTTTCTTT	CASSLQQENTEAFF
TRBJ2-2	NA	NA	TRBV29-1	TGCAGCGTTGACAGGGAGTACACCGGGGAGCTGTTTTTT	CSVDREYTGELFF
TRBJ1-1	NA	NA	TRBV4-1	TGCGCCAGCAGCCAAGCTGTACTCGGGAGTCGAATCGGCACTGAAGCTTTCTTT	CASSQAVLGSRIGTEAFF
TRBJ1-3	few	NA	TRBV27	TGTGCCAGCAGTTCCTCGACGTTTGGAAACACCATATATTTT	CASSSSTFGNTIYF
TRBJ2-7	NA	NA	TRBV5-1	TGCGCCAGCAGCTTGGATTCCGGAGGGACAGTTTCCTACGAGCAGTACTTC	CASSLDSGGTVSYEQYF
TRBJ1-5	NA	NA	TRBV4-2	TGTGCCAGCAGCCAAGGCGGCACAGGGAGACAGCCCCAGCATTTT	CASSQGGTGRQPQHF
TRBJ1-2	NA	NA	TRBV5-4	TGTGCCAGCAGCTTGGATCGTCGGCTCTATGGCTACACCTTC	CASSLDRRLYGYTF
TRBJ1-2	NA	NA	TRBV4-2	TGTGCCAGCAGCAGAGACGTCCGCTGGGGCTACACCTTC	CASSRDVRWGYTF
TRBJ1-2	NA	NA	TRBV19	TGTGCCAGTAGGACCGGGTCTAACTATGGCTACACCTTC	CASRTGSNYGYTF
TRBJ1-4	once	NA	TRBV5-1	TGCGCCAGCAGCTTAGACAGTGGGCGCTTAAATGAAAAACTGTTTTTT	CASSLDSGRLNEKLFF
TRBJ1-3	NA	NA	TRBV5-4	TGTGCCAGCAGCTTGTTCACACTGGCTGGAAACACCATATATTTT	CASSLFTLAGNTIYF
TRBJ1-2	NA	NA	TRBV30	TGTGCCTGGACTCGCATCCCCTCCCAGGACAGCACTTCTAACTATGGCTACACCTTC	CAWTRIPSQDSTSNYGYTF
TRBJ2-4	NA	NA	TRBV19	TGTGCCAGTACTCCGGACTACTTTGCCAAAAACATTCAGTACTTC	CASTPDYFAKNIQYF
TRBJ1-6	NA	NA	TRBV28	TGTGCCAGCAGTTTTCCCAGGTTCAATTCACCCCTCCACTTT	CASSFPRFNSPLHF
TRBJ1-1	NA	NA	TRBV14	TGTGCCAGCAGCCAAGAAGTGGGGGCTCGAGGCGGAGCTTTCTTT	CASSQEVGARGGAFF
TRBJ1-2	NA	NA	TRBV5-6	TGTGCCAGCAGCTGGGGGCCGGGCTACACCTTC	CASSWGPGYTF
TRBJ1-4	NA	NA	TRBV18	TGTGCCAGCTCACCAGGAGCGTTTAATGAAAAACTGTTTTTT	CASSPGAFNEKLFF
TRBJ2-7	once	NA	TRBV30	TGTGCCTGGACCGGACAGCAACTTTCCTACGAGCAGTACTTC	CAWTGQQLSYEQYF
TRBJ2-6	NA	TRBD2	TRBV4-1	TGCGCCAGCAGCCAAGATGCAAGGCTAGCGGGGAGGGCTGGGGCCAACGTCCTGACTTTC	CASSQDARLAGRAGANVLTF
TRBJ2-1	NA	NA	TRBV2	TGTGCCAGCAGTGTCGGCCTCAGGGGTGAGCAGTTCTTC	CASSVGLRGEQFF
TRBJ2-6	NA	NA	TRBV6-4	TGTGCCAGCAGTGAGGTTCAGGGGCTAGGGGCCAACGTCCTGACTTTC	CASSEVQGLGANVLTF
TRBJ2-3	NA	TRBD1	TRBV4-1	TGCGCCAGCAGCCAAGATCCGTCGAAGGGGACAGGGGTGGGGGGGGATACGCAGTATTTT	CASSQDPSKGTGVGGDTQYF
TRBJ1-2	NA	TRBD1	TRBV4-3	TGCGCCAGCAGCCAACCCGGGACAGGGGATGGCTACACCTTC	CASSQPGTGDGYTF
TRBJ2-1	many	TRBD2	TRBV5-1	TGCGCCAGCAGCAGAACGGGACTAGCGGGCTACAATGAGCAGTTCTTC	CASSRTGLAGYNEQFF
TRBJ2-7	NA	NA	TRBV5-1	TGCGCCAGCACCTCCGCCGAACAGCCCTACGAGCAGTACTTC	CASTSAEQPYEQYF
TRBJ2-1	NA	NA	TRBV25-1	TGTGCCAGCCTTGGGCGGGGGCTGGGTGAGCAGTTCTTC	CASLGRGLGEQFF
TRBJ1-5	NA	NA	TRBV12-2	TGTGCAAGTCGCTTAGCGGCGGGGCGCGGCAATCAGTCCCAGCATTTT	CASRLAAGRGNQSQHF
TRBJ2-2	few	NA	TRBV10-3	TGTGCCATCACTAGCATTACCGGGGAGCTGTTTTTT	CAITSITGELFF
TRBJ1-1	NA	NA	TRBV27	TGTGCCAGTTCAACACGCTCGGGGCACACTGAAGCTTTCTTT	CASSTRSGHTEAFF
TRBJ1-2	NA	TRBD1	TRBV6-5	TGTGCCAGCAGAACAGGGGGAGGCCCCTATGGCTACACCTTC	CASRTGGGPYGYTF
TRBJ2-3	NA	NA	TRBV5-8	TGTGCCAGCAGCTTGGCCCGTCAGGGGCTTGTAACAGATACGCAGTATTTT	CASSLARQGLVTDTQYF
TRBJ2-5	NA	TRBD2	TRBV28	TGTGCCAGCAGTTTACGGGGGGTAGTGGTGACCCAGTACTTC	CASSLRGVVVTQYF
TRBJ1-5	few	NA	TRBV5-1	TGCGCCAGCAGCTTGTCGAGGGGGGTCGATCAGCCCCAGCATTTT	CASSLSRGVDQPQHF
TRBJ1-2	NA	NA	TRBV6-6	TGTGCCAGCAAAGGGGCCTTTTACTATGGCTACACCTTC	CASKGAFYYGYTF
TRBJ1-1	NA	TRBD1	TRBV4-2	TGTGCCAGCAGCCAGGCCCCGGGACAGGGCGGTTGGGGAGGTGCTGAAGCTTTCTTT	CASSQAPGQGGWGGAEAFF
TRBJ2-5	NA	NA	TRBV7-2	TGTGCCAGCAGCTACGGGAACCAAGAGACCCAGTACTTC	CASSYGNQETQYF
TRBJ1-2	NA	NA	TRBV4-3	TGCGCCAGCAGCCAAGGTGGGAACGACTATGGCTACACCTTC	CASSQGGNDYGYTF
TRBJ1-2	NA	TRBD1	TRBV7-2	TGTGCCAGCAGACCAGGACAGGGCACCTATGGCTACACCTTC	CASRPGQGTYGYTF
TRBJ1-2	NA	NA	TRBV5-1	TGCGCCAGCAGCGAACAGGATGGGAGCTACACCTTC	CASSEQDGSYTF
TRBJ2-1	NA	NA	TRBV4-2	TGTGCCAGCAGCCAAGTCCCGACAGGAGGCTTTGGCGGGAAGCAGTTCTTC	CASSQVPTGGFGGKQFF
TRBJ2-5	NA	NA	TRBV30	TGTGCCTGGAGTGTAGGGGCGGTCCAAGAGACCCAGTACTTC	CAWSVGAVQETQYF